This T cell receptor (beta chain) was found in a study of blood T cell repertoires in COVID-19. Some clones are missing from TCRdb's copy, which holds only in-frame ones; the method was immunoSEQ multiplex PCR. The repertoire holds about 150,000 clones, with 80% to 90% as singletons. Trimming shortened V by 5 bases and J by 8 bases, and 16 bases separated the two germline ends. The CDR3 extends over 14 amino acids. Germline CDR1 and CDR2: LNHDA and SQIVND (reference sequence). Followed longitudinally, the Seattle patients had been enrolled during active infection. The V call is TRBV19, the J call TRBJ1-5; D unclear. The sequenced material came from peripheral blood. The TCR sequence derives from a man aged 18 to 35 with COVID-19, enrolled during active disease. CDR3 sequence (DNA): TGTGCCAGTAGTCCCCGGAGGGCCCAGGAGCCCCAGCATTTT. Translated, it gives CASSPRRAQEPQHF.